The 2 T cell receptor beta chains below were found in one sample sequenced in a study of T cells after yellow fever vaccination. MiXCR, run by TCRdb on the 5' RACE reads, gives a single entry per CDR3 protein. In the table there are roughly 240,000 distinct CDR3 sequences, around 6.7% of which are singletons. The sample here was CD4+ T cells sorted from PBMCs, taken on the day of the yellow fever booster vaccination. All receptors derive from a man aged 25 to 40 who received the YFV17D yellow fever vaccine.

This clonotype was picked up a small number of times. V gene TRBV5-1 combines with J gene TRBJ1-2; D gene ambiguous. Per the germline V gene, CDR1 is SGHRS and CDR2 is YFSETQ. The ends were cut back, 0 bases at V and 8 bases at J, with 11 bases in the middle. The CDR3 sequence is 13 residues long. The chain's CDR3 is CASSLGSGLGYTF. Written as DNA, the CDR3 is TGCGCCAGCAGCTTGGGATCAGGACTGGGCTACACCTTC.

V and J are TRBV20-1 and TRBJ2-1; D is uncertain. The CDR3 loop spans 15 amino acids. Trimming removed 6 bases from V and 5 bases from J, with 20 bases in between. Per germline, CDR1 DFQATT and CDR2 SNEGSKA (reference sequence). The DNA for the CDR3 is TGCAGTGCCCCGTCCCTACTTTGGAGCAACAATGAGCAGTTCTTC. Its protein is CSAPSLLWSNNEQFF.